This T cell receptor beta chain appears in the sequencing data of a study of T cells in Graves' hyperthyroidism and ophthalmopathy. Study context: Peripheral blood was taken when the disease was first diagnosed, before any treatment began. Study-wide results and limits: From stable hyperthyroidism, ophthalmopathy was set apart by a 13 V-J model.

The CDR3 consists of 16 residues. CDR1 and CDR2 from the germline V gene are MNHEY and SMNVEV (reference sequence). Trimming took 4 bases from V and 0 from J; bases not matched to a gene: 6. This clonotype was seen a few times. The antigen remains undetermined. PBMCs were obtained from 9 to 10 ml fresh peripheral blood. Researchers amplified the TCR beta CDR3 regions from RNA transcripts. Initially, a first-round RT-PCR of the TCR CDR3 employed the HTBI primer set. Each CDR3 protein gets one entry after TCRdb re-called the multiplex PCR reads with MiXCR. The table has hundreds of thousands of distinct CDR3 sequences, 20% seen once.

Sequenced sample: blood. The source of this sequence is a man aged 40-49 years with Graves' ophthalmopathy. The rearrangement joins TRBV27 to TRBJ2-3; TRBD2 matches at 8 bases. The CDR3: CASSSKRESSTDTQYF. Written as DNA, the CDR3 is TGTGCCAGCAGTTCCAAGCGGGAGTCTAGCACAGATACGCAGTATTTT.